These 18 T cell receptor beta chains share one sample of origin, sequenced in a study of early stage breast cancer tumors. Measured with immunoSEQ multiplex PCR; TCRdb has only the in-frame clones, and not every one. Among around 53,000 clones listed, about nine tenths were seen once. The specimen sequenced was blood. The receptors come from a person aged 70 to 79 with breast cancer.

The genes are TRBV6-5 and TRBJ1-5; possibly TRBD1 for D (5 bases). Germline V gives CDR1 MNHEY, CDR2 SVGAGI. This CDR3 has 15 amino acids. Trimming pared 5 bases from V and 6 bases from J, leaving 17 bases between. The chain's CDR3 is CASSPLHGGGQPQHF. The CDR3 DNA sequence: TGTGCCAGCAGTCCGTTACACGGGGGAGGTCAGCCCCAGCATTTT.

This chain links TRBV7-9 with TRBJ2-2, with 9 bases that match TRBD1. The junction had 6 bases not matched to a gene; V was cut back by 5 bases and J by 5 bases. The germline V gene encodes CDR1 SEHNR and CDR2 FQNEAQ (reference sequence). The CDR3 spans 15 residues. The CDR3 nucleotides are TGTGCCAGCAGCCCGGGGACAGGGAAGACCGGGGAGCTGTTTTTT. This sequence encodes CASSPGTGKTGELFF.

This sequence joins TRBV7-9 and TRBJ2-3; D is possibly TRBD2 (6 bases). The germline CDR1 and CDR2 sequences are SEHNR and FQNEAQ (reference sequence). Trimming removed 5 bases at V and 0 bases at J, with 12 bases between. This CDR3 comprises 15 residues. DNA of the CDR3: TGTGCCAGCAGCCAAGGGACTTCAAGCACAGATACGCAGTATTTT. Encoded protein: CASSQGTSSTDTQYF.

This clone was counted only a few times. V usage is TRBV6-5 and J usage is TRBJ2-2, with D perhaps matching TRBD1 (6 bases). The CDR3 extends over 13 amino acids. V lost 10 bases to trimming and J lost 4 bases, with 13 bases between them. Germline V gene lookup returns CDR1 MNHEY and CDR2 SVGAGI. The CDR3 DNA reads TGTGCCACCGGACAGATAGTCACCGGGGAGCTGTTTTTT. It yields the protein CATGQIVTGELFF.

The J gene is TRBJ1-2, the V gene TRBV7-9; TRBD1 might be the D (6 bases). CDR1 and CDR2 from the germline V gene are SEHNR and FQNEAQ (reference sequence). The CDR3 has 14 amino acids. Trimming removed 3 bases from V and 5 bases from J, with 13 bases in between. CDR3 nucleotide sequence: TGTGCCAGCAGCTTGGAAGACAGGAGATATGGCTACACCTTC. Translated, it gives CASSLEDRRYGYTF.

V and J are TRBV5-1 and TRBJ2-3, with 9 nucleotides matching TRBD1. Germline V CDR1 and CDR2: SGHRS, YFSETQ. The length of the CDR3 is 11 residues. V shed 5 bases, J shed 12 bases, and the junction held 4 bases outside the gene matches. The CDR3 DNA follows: TGCGCCAGCAGGGCGGGACAGGGTCAGTATTTT. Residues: CASRAGQGQYF.

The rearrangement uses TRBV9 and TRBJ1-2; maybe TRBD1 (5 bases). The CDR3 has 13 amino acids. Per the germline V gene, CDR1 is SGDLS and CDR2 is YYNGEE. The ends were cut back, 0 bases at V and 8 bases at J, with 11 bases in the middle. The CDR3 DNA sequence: TGTGCCAGCAGCGTAGTAGGGGAGGGGGGCTACACCTTC. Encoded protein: CASSVVGEGGYTF.

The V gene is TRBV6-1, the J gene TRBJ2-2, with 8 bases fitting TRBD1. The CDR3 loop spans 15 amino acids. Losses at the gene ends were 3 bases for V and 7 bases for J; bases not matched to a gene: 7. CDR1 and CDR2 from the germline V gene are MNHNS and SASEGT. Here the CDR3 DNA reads TGTGCCAGCAGTGATCGGACAGGGACGGGCGGGGAGCTGTTTTTT. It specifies CASSDRTGTGGELFF.

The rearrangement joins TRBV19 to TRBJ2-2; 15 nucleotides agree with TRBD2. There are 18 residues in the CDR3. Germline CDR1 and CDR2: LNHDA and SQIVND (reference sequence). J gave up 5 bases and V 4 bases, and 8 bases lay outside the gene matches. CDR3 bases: TGTGCCAGTAGTACGGGACTAGCGGGAGGTCTTACGACCGGGGAGCTGTTTTTT. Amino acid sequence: CASSTGLAGGLTTGELFF.

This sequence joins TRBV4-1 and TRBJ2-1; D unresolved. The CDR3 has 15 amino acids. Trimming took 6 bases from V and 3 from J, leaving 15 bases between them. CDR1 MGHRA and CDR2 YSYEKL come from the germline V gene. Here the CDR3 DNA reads TGCGCCAGCAGGGAAGCTCTCTCGGGCTACAATGAGCAGTTCTTC. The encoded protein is CASREALSGYNEQFF.

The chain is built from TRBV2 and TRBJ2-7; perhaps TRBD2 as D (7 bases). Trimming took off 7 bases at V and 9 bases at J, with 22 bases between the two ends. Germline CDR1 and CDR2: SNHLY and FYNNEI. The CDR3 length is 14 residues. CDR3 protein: CASKLEQGGLGQYF. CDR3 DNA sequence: TGTGCCAGCAAATTGGAACAGGGAGGGTTGGGGCAGTACTTC.

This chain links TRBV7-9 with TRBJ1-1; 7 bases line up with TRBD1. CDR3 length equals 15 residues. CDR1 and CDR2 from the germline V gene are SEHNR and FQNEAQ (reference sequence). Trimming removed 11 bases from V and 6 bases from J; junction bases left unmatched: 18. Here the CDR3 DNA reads TGTGCCGGTAAAAAGACAGGGAGCGCGTTGTCTGAAGCTTTCTTT. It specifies CAGKKTGSALSEAFF.

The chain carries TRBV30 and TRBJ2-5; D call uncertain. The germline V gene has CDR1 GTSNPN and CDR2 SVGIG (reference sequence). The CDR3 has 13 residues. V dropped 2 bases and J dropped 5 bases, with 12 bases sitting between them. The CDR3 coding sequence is TGTGCCTGGAGTTACTTAGTTACGGAGACCCAGTACTTC. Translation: CAWSYLVTETQYF.

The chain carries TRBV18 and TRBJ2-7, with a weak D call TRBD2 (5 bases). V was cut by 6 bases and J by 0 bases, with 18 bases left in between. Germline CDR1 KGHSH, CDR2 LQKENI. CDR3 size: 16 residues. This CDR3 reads CASSGEQITHSYEQYF. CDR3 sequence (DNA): TGTGCCAGCTCGGGAGAACAGATCACACACTCCTACGAGCAGTACTTC.

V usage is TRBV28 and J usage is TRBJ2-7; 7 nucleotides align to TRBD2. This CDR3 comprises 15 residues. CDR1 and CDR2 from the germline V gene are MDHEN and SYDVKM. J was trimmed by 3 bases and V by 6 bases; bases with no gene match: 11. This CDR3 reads CASRPTGGRFYEQYF. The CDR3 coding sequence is TGTGCCAGCAGACCCACGGGAGGCCGGTTCTACGAGCAGTACTTC.

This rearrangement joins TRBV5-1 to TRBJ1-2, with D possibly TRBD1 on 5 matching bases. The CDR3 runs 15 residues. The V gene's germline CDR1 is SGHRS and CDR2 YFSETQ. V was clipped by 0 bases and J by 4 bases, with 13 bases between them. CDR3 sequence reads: CASSLARQGAYGYTF. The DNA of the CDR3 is TGCGCCAGCAGCTTGGCCCGGCAGGGTGCCTATGGCTACACCTTC.

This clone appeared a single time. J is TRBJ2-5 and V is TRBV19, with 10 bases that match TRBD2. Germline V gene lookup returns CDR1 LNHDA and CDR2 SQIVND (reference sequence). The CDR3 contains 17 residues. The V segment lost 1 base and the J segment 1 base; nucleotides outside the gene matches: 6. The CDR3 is CASSIGGSGGFQETQYF. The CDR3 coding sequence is TGTGCCAGTAGTATAGGGGGTAGCGGGGGGTTCCAAGAGACCCAGTACTTC. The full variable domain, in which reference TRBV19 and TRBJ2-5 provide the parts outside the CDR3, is DGGITQSPKYLFRKEGQNVTLSCEQNLNHDAMYWYRQDPGQGLRLIYYSQIVNDFQKGDIAEGYSVSREKKESFPLTVTSAQKNPTAFYLCASSIGGSGGFQETQYFGPGTRLLVL.

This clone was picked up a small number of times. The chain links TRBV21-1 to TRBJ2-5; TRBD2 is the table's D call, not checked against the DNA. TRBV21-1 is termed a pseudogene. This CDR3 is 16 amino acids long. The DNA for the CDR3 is TGTGCCAGCAGCCTGACTAGCGGGAGGGTTAGAGAGACCCAGTACTTC. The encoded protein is CASSLTSGRVRETQYF.